The sequence of this T cell receptor beta chain was determined in a study of blood T cell repertoires in COVID-19. Study context: In each case, the material was cDNA or gDNA derived from T cells, B-cell-depleted T cells, or PBMCs.

V dropped 0 bases and J dropped 0; count of bases not matched to a gene: 0. The length of the CDR3 is 16 residues. From germline, CDR1 is SGHRS and CDR2 YFSETQ. In the original analysis: Estimated nucleated cell counts came from reference gene primer amplification. Method: immunoSEQ multiplex PCR; TCRdb's copy keeps in-frame clones and lacks some. V, J and clone size are those of that table, while D and trimming were read from the DNA. The sample holds around 230,000 clones, 86% seen once. The V call is TRBV5-1, the J call TRBJ1-3, with 10 bases identical to TRBD1. The specimen was peripheral blood. The sequence derives from a man aged 25 to 40 who had recovered from COVID-19. The CDR3, as DNA: TGCGCCAGCAGCTTGGGGACAGGGGGCTCTGGAAACACCATATATTTT. This translates into CASSLGTGGSGNTIYF.